These T cell receptor beta chains were read from a single sample in a study of shared clonotypes between healthy human individuals. Clones were read by immunoSEQ multiplex PCR, and TCRdb kept only the in-frame ones, dropping some. The profile shows about 710,000 clones, around 78% of them singletons. Sequencing was carried out using memory CD4+ T cells sorted from blood. These TCRs come from a woman between 25 and 40 years old in good health. The CDR3 runs from the conserved cysteine through the conserved F or W. Fields, in order: D gene, J gene, V gene, CDR3 protein, CDR3 DNA. D genes are given only for firm matches.

D gene: NA; J gene: TRBJ2-5; V gene: TRBV5-4; CDR3 protein: CASSPRGWEQETQYF; CDR3 DNA: TGTGCCAGCAGCCCCCGGGGGTGGGAACAAGAGACCCAGTACTTC
D gene: TRBD2; J gene: TRBJ2-7; V gene: TRBV7-8; CDR3 protein: CASSGGVAGGYEQYF; CDR3 DNA: TGTGCCAGCAGCGGGGGGGTAGCGGGAGGGTACGAGCAGTACTTC
D gene: NA; J gene: TRBJ1-3; V gene: TRBV4-2; CDR3 protein: CASSPKGEAGGGNTIYF; CDR3 DNA: TGTGCCAGCAGCCCTAAGGGGGAGGCCGGCGGAGGAAACACCATATATTTT
D gene: NA; J gene: TRBJ1-4; V gene: TRBV11-3; CDR3 protein: CASSYRLATNEKLFF; CDR3 DNA: TGTGCCAGCAGCTACAGGCTTGCGACTAATGAAAAACTGTTTTTT
D gene: TRBD2; J gene: TRBJ2-2; V gene: TRBV28; CDR3 protein: CASSSGGRNTGELFF; CDR3 DNA: TGTGCCAGCAGTTCGGGCGGGAGGAACACCGGGGAGCTGTTTTTT
D gene: TRBD1; J gene: TRBJ2-1; V gene: TRBV10-1; CDR3 protein: CASSEPGQGFYEQFF; CDR3 DNA: TGCGCCAGCAGTGAGCCGGGACAGGGTTTTTACGAGCAGTTCTTC
D gene: TRBD1; J gene: TRBJ2-7; V gene: TRBV6-1; CDR3 protein: CASSERQGWLYEQYF; CDR3 DNA: TGTGCCAGCAGTGAAAGACAGGGGTGGTTATACGAGCAGTACTTC
D gene: NA; J gene: TRBJ1-4; V gene: TRBV28; CDR3 protein: CASSLGTHVWKLFF; CDR3 DNA: TGTGCCAGCAGTCTGGGGACACACGTTTGGAAACTGTTTTTT
D gene: NA; J gene: TRBJ2-3; V gene: TRBV29-1; CDR3 protein: CSVGGAMVTDTQYF; CDR3 DNA: TGCAGCGTTGGAGGGGCAATGGTCACAGATACGCAGTATTTT
D gene: NA; J gene: TRBJ2-1; V gene: TRBV21-1; CDR3 protein: CASSLDPRGASGRKDEQFF; CDR3 DNA: TGTGCCAGCAGCCTCGACCCACGGGGCGCTAGCGGGAGAAAGGATGAGCAGTTCTTC